These 21 T cell receptor beta chains share one sample of origin, sequenced in a study of T cells in Graves' hyperthyroidism and ophthalmopathy. TCR beta CDR3 regions were amplified from RNA. The TCR CDR3 was amplified in a first-round RT-PCR using the HTBI primer set. Using its own MiXCR run on the multiplex PCR reads, TCRdb lists one record per CDR3 protein. The sample includes about 400,000 distinct CDR3 sequences, around 15% of them seen just once. Sequenced material: blood. These TCRs come from a man between 50 and 59 years old with Graves' ophthalmopathy.

This clonotype has a count of ten or more. The rearrangement uses TRBV5-1 and TRBJ2-1, with TRBD2 matching 16 bases. The germline CDR1 and CDR2 sequences are SGHRS and YFSETQ. The V segment lost 3 bases and the J segment 6 bases; nucleotides outside the gene matches: 6. This CDR3 is 17 amino acids long. The chain's CDR3 is CASSWGLAGGPVNEQFF. The CDR3 DNA follows: TGCGCCAGCAGCTGGGGACTAGCGGGAGGGCCGGTCAATGAGCAGTTCTTC.

This clonotype was observed at least ten times. The junction departs from germline at one end; a sequencing error may be responsible. This chain links TRBV5-1 with TRBJ2-5; TRBD2 aligns across 8 bases. The length of the CDR3 is 13 residues. Per germline, CDR1 SGHRS and CDR2 YFSETQ. Written as DNA, the CDR3 is TGTGCCAGCAGCCTACGGACTAGCGAGACCCAGTACTTC. Its protein is CASSLRTSETQYF. Variable domain in full (rest from reference TRBV5-1 and TRBJ2-5): KAGVTQTPRYLIKTRGQQVTLSCSPISGHRSVSWYQQTPGQGLQFLFEYFSETQRNKGNFPGRFSGRQFSNSRSEMNVSTLELGDSALYLCASSLRTSETQYFGPGTRLLVL.

This clonotype came up many times. This chain joins TRBV11-2 and TRBJ1-1, with TRBD1 identical over 7 bases. The CDR3 is 14 amino acids. The V gene end was trimmed by 0 bases and the J gene end by 6 bases; junction bases not matched to a gene: 4. The germline CDR1 and CDR2 sequences are SGHAT and FQNNGV. For the CDR3, the DNA is TGTGCCAGCAGCTTAGAAGGGGGCGGGTCTGAAGCTTTCTTT. Amino acid sequence: CASSLEGGGSEAFF.

On this clonotype itself: A much larger clone is a single base away; this may be a read error. The chain links TRBV20-1 to TRBJ2-1, with D tentatively TRBD1 (6 bases). The closer fit of TRBJ2-7 to the DNA end suggests the J call may be wrong. This CDR3 comprises 14 residues. Germline values: CDR1 DFQATT, CDR2 SNEGSKA (reference sequence). The chain's CDR3 is CSAWPSTGPNEQYF. Written as DNA, the CDR3 is TGCAGTGCTTGGCCGTCGACAGGACCAAATGAGCAGTACTTC.

As DNA, the CDR3 is TGCAGCGCCAGTATTGGACTAGCGGGAGAACAGCAGTATTTT. Translation gives CSASIGLAGEQQYF. The chain has TRBV29-1 and TRBJ2-3; 13 nucleotides line up with TRBD2. Germline CDR1 is SQVTM and CDR2 is ANQGSEA. The CDR3 sequence is 14 residues long. After removal of 7 bases from V and 11 bases from J, the junction contained 12 bases not matched to a gene.

This CDR3 reads CASSTGTGEQPQHF. The CDR3 nucleotides are TGTGCCAGCTCGACCGGGACAGGGGAGCAGCCCCAGCATTTT. This chain links TRBV18 with TRBJ1-5; 10 bases map to TRBD1. V lost 6 bases and J lost 7; bases outside the gene matches: 6. This CDR3 comprises 14 residues. Germline-derived CDR1 and CDR2 are KGHSH and LQKENI.

This clonotype was recorded only once. A much bigger clone sits one base away, suggesting this may be a read error. The chain carries TRBV18 and TRBJ2-4, with 7 bases matching TRBD1. From germline, CDR1 is KGHSH and CDR2 LQKENI. V lost 3 bases and J lost 7; bases outside the gene matches: 6. The CDR3 is 14 residues long. Written as DNA, the CDR3 is TGTGCCAGCTCACCGGGGACAGAACAGAACATTCAGTACTTC. Protein: CASSPGTEQNIQYF. Variable domain in full (rest from reference TRBV18 and TRBJ2-4): NAGVMQNPRHLVRRRGQEARLRCSPMKGHSHVYWYRQLPEEGLKFMVYLQKENIIDESGMPKERFSAEFPKEGPSILRIQQVVRGDSAAYFCASSPGTEQNIQYFGAGTRLSVL.

This clonotype came up many times. The chain uses TRBV2 and TRBJ2-1; 7 bases align to TRBD2. Per germline, CDR1 SNHLY and CDR2 FYNNEI. The CDR3 sequence is 13 residues long. J was trimmed by 6 bases and V by 4 bases; bases with no gene match: 3. This chain's CDR3 is CASSATGGNEQFF. The CDR3 DNA is TGTGCCAGCAGTGCTACGGGGGGCAATGAGCAGTTCTTC.

This clonotype was observed a few times. The genes are TRBV25-1 and TRBJ2-7; 7 nucleotides line up with TRBD2. Trimming cost V 0 bases and J 6 bases; bases outside gene matches: 11. CDR3 length equals 16 residues. Germline V gives CDR1 MGHDK, CDR2 SYGVNS. The CDR3 coding sequence is TGTGCCAGCAGTGAATACGGTGCTAGCGGAGTACGCGAGCAGTACTTC. The encoded protein is CASSEYGASGVREQYF.

The table lists this clonotype with many counts. V usage is TRBV7-9 and J usage is TRBJ1-6; perhaps TRBD1 as D (5 bases). Deletions cut 5 bases from V and 5 bases from J, with 13 bases between. CDR1 SEHNR and CDR2 FQNEAQ come from the germline V gene (reference sequence). This CDR3 has 15 amino acids. CDR3 bases: TGTGCCAGCAGCCCCAGGGAGGTTGATAATTCACCCCTCCACTTT. As protein: CASSPREVDNSPLHF.

The table lists this clonotype with many counts. The rearrangement links TRBV2 to TRBJ2-5; TRBD1 matches 11 bases. Per the germline V gene, CDR1 is SNHLY and CDR2 is FYNNEI. This CDR3 spans 14 amino acids. Trimming at V came to 5 bases and at J to 4 bases, leaving 3 bases not matched to a gene. The CDR3 DNA reads as TGTGCCAGCAGTACCGGGACAGGGGGAGAGACCCAGTACTTC. Residues: CASSTGTGGETQYF.

This clonotype showed up many times. J is TRBJ1-1 and V is TRBV3-1; tentative D call: TRBD1 (5 bases). CDR1 is LGHDT and CDR2 is YNNKEL in the germline V gene (reference sequence). V was cut by 3 bases and J by 0 bases, with 11 bases left in between. This CDR3 region has 15 residues. The CDR3 loop is CASSHQGWVNTEAFF. In DNA form, the CDR3 reads TGTGCCAGCAGCCACCAGGGCTGGGTGAACACTGAAGCTTTCTTT.

This clonotype turned up a few times. The V and J genes are TRBV5-1 and TRBJ2-7; D is perhaps TRBD1 (6 bases). The CDR3 contains 13 residues. Germline-derived CDR1 and CDR2 are SGHRS and YFSETQ. V dropped 9 bases and J dropped 0 bases, with 13 bases sitting between them. CDR3 sequence (DNA): TGCGCCACCCGACAGGAACACTCCTACGAGCAGTACTTC. This encodes CATRQEHSYEQYF.

This clonotype was seen ten or more times. The V gene is TRBV27, the J gene TRBJ2-1, with D perhaps TRBD2 (5 bases). In germline, CDR1 is MNHEY, CDR2 SMNVEV (reference sequence). The CDR3 has 16 residues. With 5 bases removed from V and 4 bases from J, the gap between germline ends came to 18 bases. The CDR3 DNA reads TGTGCCAGCAGTCTAGGGTTGGGCGGGCCTTACAATGAGCAGTTCTTC. Residues: CASSLGLGGPYNEQFF.

This clonotype was observed many times. This chain joins TRBV2 and TRBJ2-7, with unresolved D. V lost 7 bases and J 5 bases, leaving 9 bases between the germline ends. This CDR3 spans 11 amino acids. CDR1 is SNHLY and CDR2 is FYNNEI in the germline V gene. CDR3 sequence reads: CASKDGDEQYF. The CDR3 nucleotides are TGTGCCAGCAAGGATGGGGACGAGCAGTACTTC.

This clonotype appeared many times. The J gene is TRBJ2-3, the V gene TRBV11-2, with D uncertain. V was clipped by 5 bases and J by 0 bases, with 12 bases between them. This CDR3 spans 15 amino acids. CDR1 is SGHAT and CDR2 is FQNNGV in the germline V gene. CDR3 residues: CASSVTTVSTDTQYF. CDR3 DNA sequence: TGTGCCAGCAGCGTGACGACTGTTAGCACAGATACGCAGTATTTT.

This clonotype was seen at least ten times. This chain uses TRBV11-3 with TRBJ2-5; 10 nucleotides line up with TRBD2. CDR1 is SGHNT and CDR2 is YENEEA in the germline V gene. Trimming cost V 10 bases and J 2 bases; bases outside gene matches: 4. CDR3 length: 13 amino acids. DNA for the CDR3: TGTGCCACGGGGACTAGCGCTCAAGAGACCCAGTACTTC. Translation: CATGTSAQETQYF.

This chain links TRBV12-3 or TRBV12-4 with TRBJ2-2; either TRBD1 or TRBD2 may fit D (6 bases each). The CDR3 has 15 amino acids. Trimming cost V 11 bases and J 3 bases, with 19 bases left between them. This CDR3 reads CACSRRGVDTGELFF. The CDR3 DNA is TGTGCCTGCTCGCGGAGGGGGGTTGACACCGGGGAGCTGTTTTTT.

In its sample, this clonotype was seen a few times. The chain couples TRBV9 to TRBJ2-5, with 10 bases fitting TRBD2. Germline V gene data show CDR1 as SGDLS and CDR2 as YYNGEE. The length of the CDR3 is 15 residues. The J segment lost 5 bases and the V segment lost 4 bases, leaving 8 bases of the junction unmatched. The CDR3 coding sequence is TGTGCCAGCAGCACAACTAGCGGGATGTACGAGACCCAGTACTTC. Protein sequence: CASSTTSGMYETQYF.

This clonotype was detected ten times or more. The rearrangement links TRBV6-1 to TRBJ2-7; 7 positions agree with TRBD1. The V gene's germline CDR1 is MNHNS and CDR2 SASEGT. The CDR3 runs to 14 residues. V gave up 6 bases and J gave up 0 bases; unmatched junction bases: 5. CDR3 coding DNA: TGTGCCAGCAGACCGGGACAGAGCTCCTACGAGCAGTACTTC. Its translation: CASRPGQSSYEQYF.

In this sample, this clonotype turned up a few times. The chain links TRBV5-6 to TRBJ2-7, with D possibly being TRBD1 or TRBD2 (6 bases each). V was pared by 1 base and J by 3 bases, with 23 bases between. The CDR3 loop spans 18 amino acids. Germline CDR1 and CDR2: SGHDT and YYEEEE. CDR3 amino acids: CASSLLSFRDGGLYEQYF. The CDR3 DNA reads TGTGCCAGCAGCTTGCTTTCGTTCCGCGATGGGGGGCTCTACGAGCAGTACTTC.